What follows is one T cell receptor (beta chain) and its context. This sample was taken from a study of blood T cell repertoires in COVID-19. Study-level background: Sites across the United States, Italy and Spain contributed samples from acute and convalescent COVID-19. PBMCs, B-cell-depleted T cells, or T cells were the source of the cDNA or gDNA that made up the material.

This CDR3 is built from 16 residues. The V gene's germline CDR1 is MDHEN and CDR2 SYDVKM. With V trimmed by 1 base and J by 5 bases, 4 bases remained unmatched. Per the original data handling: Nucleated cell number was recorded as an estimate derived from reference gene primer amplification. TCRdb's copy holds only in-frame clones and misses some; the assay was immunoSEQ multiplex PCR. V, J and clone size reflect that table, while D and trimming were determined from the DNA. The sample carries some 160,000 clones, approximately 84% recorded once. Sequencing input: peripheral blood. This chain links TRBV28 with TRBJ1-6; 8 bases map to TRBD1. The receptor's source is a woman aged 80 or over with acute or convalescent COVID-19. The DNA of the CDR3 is TGTGCCAGCAGTTTATTGACAGGGGCGAATAATTCACCCCTCCACTTT. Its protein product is CASSLLTGANNSPLHF. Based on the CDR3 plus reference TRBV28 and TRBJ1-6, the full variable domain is DVKVTQSSRYLVKRTGEKVFLECVQDMDHENMFWYRQDPGLGLRLIYFSYDVKMKEKGDIPEGYSVSREKKERFSLILESASTNQTSMYLCASSLLTGANNSPLHFGNGTRLTVT.